A selection of T cell receptor beta chains follows, all from one sample in a study of control samples from healthy donors and cancer patients. The protocol was immunoSEQ multiplex PCR, while the TCRdb copy is restricted to in-frame clones and leaves out a portion. The table records about 160,000 clones, roughly 94% of them present only once. Specimen: PBMCs. Receptors originate from a man in his sixties with colorectal cancer. Both conserved end residues are part of each CDR3. The D gene is left open where the match is weak. Rows give clone size only sometimes, using once, few, many, or a class for an expanded clone.

j_call	clone_size	v_call	d_call	cdr3_aa	cdr3_nt
TRBJ2-5	NA	TRBV7-8	TRBD2	CASSASGTQETQYF	TGTGCCAGCAGCGCTAGCGGGACCCAAGAGACCCAGTACTTC
TRBJ1-2	once	TRBV21-1	NA	CASSKGGYTF	TGTGCCAGCAGCAAAGGTGGCTACACCTTC
TRBJ1-4	NA	TRBV19	NA	CASSIDRPPGEKLFF	TGTGCCAGTAGTATAGACCGGCCACCGGGGGAAAAACTGTTTTTT
TRBJ1-2	NA	TRBV7-2	TRBD1	CASSLGIRTGALAVYGYTF	TGTGCCAGCAGCTTAGGTATCAGGACAGGGGCCCTCGCGGTTTATGGCTACACCTTC
TRBJ2-7	NA	TRBV27	TRBD2	CASSLLKTSGVTYEQYF	TGTGCCAGCAGTTTATTGAAGACTAGCGGGGTTACCTACGAGCAGTACTTC
TRBJ1-6	NA	TRBV5-8	TRBD1	CASSLGTGMSSYNSPLHF	TGTGCCAGCAGCCTCGGGACAGGGATGAGCTCCTATAATTCACCCCTCCACTTT
TRBJ1-2	NA	TRBV6-5	NA	CASSSPGKSYGYTF	TGTGCCAGCAGTAGTCCGGGGAAAAGTTATGGCTACACCTTC
TRBJ1-4	NA	TRBV11-2	TRBD1	CASRRRRTGGNEKLFF	TGTGCCAGCAGACGAAGGCGGACAGGGGGGAATGAAAAACTGTTTTTT
TRBJ2-1	NA	TRBV24-1	TRBD1	CATSEGQLYNEQFF	TGTGCCACCAGCGAGGGACAGCTATACAATGAGCAGTTCTTC
TRBJ1-1	few	TRBV18	NA	CASSPNTLKNTEAFF	TGTGCCAGCTCACCAAATACGTTAAAGAACACTGAAGCTTTCTTT
TRBJ1-1	NA	TRBV18	NA	CASSPTTKSGNTEAFF	TGTGCCAGCTCACCAACGACAAAATCGGGGAACACTGAAGCTTTCTTT
TRBJ2-3	NA	TRBV7-9	NA	CASSTSKRDTQYF	TGTGCCAGCAGCACCTCGAAAAGAGATACGCAGTATTTT
TRBJ2-7	NA	TRBV20-1	NA	CSASGSPSYEQYF	TGCAGTGCTAGTGGGTCCCCTTCCTACGAGCAGTACTTC
TRBJ1-1	NA	TRBV2	NA	CASSETPRVVEAFF	TGTGCCAGCAGTGAGACACCCCGGGTGGTTGAAGCTTTCTTT
TRBJ2-3	NA	TRBV9	TRBD1	CASSVRTGALGGTDTQYF	TGTGCCAGCAGCGTTCGGACAGGGGCCCTCGGGGGCACAGATACGCAGTATTTT
TRBJ2-7	once	TRBV7-9	NA	CASSSSGGTAYEQYF	TGTGCCAGCAGCTCCTCGGGGGGCACCGCCTACGAGCAGTACTTC
TRBJ1-2	NA	TRBV6-2/TRBV6-3	NA	CASSYSPGLGGYTF	TGTGCCAGCAGTTACTCCCCAGGACTCGGAGGCTACACCTTC
TRBJ1-5	NA	TRBV3-1/TRBV3-2	NA	CASSQGFVQPQHF	TGTGCCAGCAGCCAGGGCTTCGTTCAGCCCCAGCATTTT
TRBJ2-7	NA	TRBV10-2	NA	CASSESRGEQYF	TGCGCCAGCAGTGAGTCGCGGGGCGAGCAGTACTTC
TRBJ2-3	NA	TRBV7-9	NA	CASTLRADTQYF	TGTGCCAGCACCTTGAGGGCAGATACGCAGTATTTT
TRBJ1-3	once	TRBV14	TRBD1	CASSSGQGRNTIYF	TGTGCCAGCAGTTCGGGACAGGGAAGAAACACCATATATTTT
TRBJ1-1	NA	TRBV3-1/TRBV3-2	NA	CASSQDLGGQSSEAFF	TGTGCCAGCAGCCAAGATCTCGGGGGCCAATCTTCTGAAGCTTTCTTT
TRBJ1-5	NA	TRBV19	NA	CASSILSGRTSNQPQHF	TGTGCCAGTAGTATCCTCAGCGGCAGGACTAGCAATCAGCCCCAGCATTTT
TRBJ2-5	NA	TRBV5-1	NA	CASRPGRLGETQYF	TGCGCCAGCAGACCAGGCCGGCTCGGCGAGACCCAGTACTTC
TRBJ1-5	NA	TRBV9	TRBD1	CASSLGQGSNQPQHF	TGTGCCAGCAGCCTCGGACAGGGAAGCAATCAGCCCCAGCATTTT
TRBJ2-2	NA	TRBV7-2	TRBD2	CASSFSPGGLVGELFF	TGTGCCAGCAGCTTCTCCCCGGGGGGGCTAGTCGGGGAGCTGTTTTTT